This T cell receptor (beta chain) was identified in a study of T cells in Graves' hyperthyroidism and ophthalmopathy. Study context: Before treatment of any kind, peripheral blood was taken at initial diagnosis. Study-wide results and caveats: Before onset, by a median of approximately 6.8 months, the model predicted ophthalmopathy. By a 13 V-J model, ophthalmopathy was set apart from stable hyperthyroidism.

This clonotype was observed at least ten times. Its antigen is unknown. It was RNA transcripts that yielded the amplified TCR beta CDR3 regions. First-round RT-PCR of the TCR CDR3 relied on the HTBI primer set. TCRdb re-called the multiplex PCR reads with MiXCR, one entry per CDR3 protein. The table includes 600,000 to 850,000 distinct CDR3 sequences, about 17% detected once. This blood was taken when hyperthyroidism was first diagnosed, before any ophthalmopathy symptoms existed. The CDR3 runs 15 residues. With 7 bases removed from V and 1 base from J, the gap between germline ends came to 14 bases. Germline CDR1 and CDR2: SNHLY and FYNNEI.

The receptor was isolated from a woman in her forties or fifties with Graves' hyperthyroidism that later progressed to Graves' ophthalmopathy. The chain recombines TRBV2 with TRBJ2-4; D is unresolved. The material sequenced was blood. The CDR3 spells CASTTHQAAKNIQYF. CDR3 nucleotide sequence: TGTGCCAGCACCACCCACCAAGCGGCCAAAAACATTCAGTACTTC.